The 23 T cell receptor beta chains reported below all come from one sample, sequenced in a study of blood T cell repertoires in COVID-19. Repertoires were generated with immunoSEQ multiplex PCR, while TCRdb's copy carries only in-frame clones and drops some. The data contain about 180,000 clones, 70% to 90% of them singletons. Sequencing used peripheral blood. The receptors originated from a human donor with active or convalescent COVID-19. The donor label of this sample is uncertain.

This chain uses TRBV5-4 with TRBJ2-3; TRBD2 is a possible D gene (7 bases). The CDR3 covers 16 residues. V gave up 0 bases and J gave up 2 bases, with 13 bases separating them. CDR1 and CDR2 from the germline V gene are SGHNT and YYREEE (reference sequence). CDR3 residues: CASSLVVGGPTDTQYF. The CDR3 nucleotides read TGTGCCAGCAGCTTGGTTGTGGGGGGGCCCACAGATACGCAGTATTTT.

The chain is built from TRBV3-1 (or the pseudogene TRBV3-2) and TRBJ2-7, with D uncertain. The CDR3 runs to 14 residues. V gave up 4 bases and J gave up 2 bases, with 12 bases separating them. The germline gives CDR1 LGHDT, CDR2 YNNKEL (reference sequence). The CDR3 sequence is CASSRAGETYEQYF. The CDR3 DNA reads as TGTGCCAGCAGCCGTGCCGGAGAAACCTACGAGCAGTACTTC.

The chain uses TRBV29-1 and TRBJ2-7, with 7 bases lining up with TRBD1. The CDR3 extends over 14 amino acids. From germline, CDR1 is SQVTM and CDR2 ANQGSEA. V was pared by 1 base and J by 2 bases, with 5 bases of the junction left unmatched. The CDR3 sequence: CSVEVRDSPYEQYF. In nucleotides, the CDR3 is TGCAGCGTTGAAGTCCGGGACAGTCCCTACGAGCAGTACTTC.

This chain joins TRBV13 and TRBJ2-7; 9 nucleotides line up with TRBD2. V shed 2 bases, J shed 5 bases, and the junction held 10 bases outside the gene matches. Per germline, CDR1 PRHDT and CDR2 FYEKMQ (reference sequence). The CDR3 totals 16 residues. The CDR3 region is CASSLRGREGRNEQYF. In DNA, the CDR3 is TGTGCCAGCAGCTTACGAGGGCGGGAGGGCCGGAACGAGCAGTACTTC.

J is TRBJ2-3 and V is TRBV19; weak D call: TRBD2 (6 bases). The V gene's germline CDR1 is LNHDA and CDR2 SQIVND (reference sequence). CDR3 length: 14 residues. V dropped 4 bases and J dropped 3 bases, with 11 bases sitting between them. The CDR3 sequence: CASSSLGGTDTQYF. The CDR3 region has the DNA TGTGCCAGTAGTAGCCTGGGGGGTACAGATACGCAGTATTTT.

The rearrangement uses TRBV19 and TRBJ1-5; possible D gene TRBD1, 5 bases. The CDR3 contains 15 residues. Germline V gives CDR1 LNHDA, CDR2 SQIVND (reference sequence). The V and J ends lost 3 bases and 3 bases respectively, with 12 bases between them. This CDR3 reads CASSIGGGINQPQHF. Here the CDR3 DNA reads TGTGCCAGTAGTATTGGGGGGGGGATCAATCAGCCCCAGCATTTT. Variable domain in full (rest from reference TRBV19 and TRBJ1-5): DGGITQSPKYLFRKEGQNVTLSCEQNLNHDAMYWYRQDPGQGLRLIYYSQIVNDFQKGDIAEGYSVSREKKESFPLTVTSAQKNPTAFYLCASSIGGGINQPQHFGDGTRLSIL.

The V and J genes are TRBV4-2 and TRBJ1-2, with D perhaps TRBD1 (6 bases). Trimming removed 0 bases at V and 0 bases at J, with 11 bases between. Germline CDR1 LGHNA, CDR2 YNFKEQ. The CDR3 consists of 16 residues. The chain's CDR3 is CASSQDGTPPNYGYTF. As DNA, the CDR3 is TGTGCCAGCAGCCAAGACGGGACACCGCCTAACTATGGCTACACCTTC.

This sequence joins TRBV5-6 and TRBJ2-7; D is unclear. Germline lookup yields CDR1 SGHDT and CDR2 YYEEEE. V lost 4 bases and J 6 bases, leaving 14 bases between the germline ends. The CDR3 length is 13 residues. CDR3 nucleotides: TGTGCCAGCAGCCTCCCCTCCTTGCGCGAGCAGTACTTC. It codes for CASSLPSLREQYF. Full variable domain (rest looked up from reference TRBV5-6 and TRBJ2-7): DAGVTQSPTHLIKTRGQQVTLRCSPKSGHDTVSWYQQALGQGPQFIFQYYEEEERQRGNFPDRFSGHQFPNYSSELNVNALLLGDSALYLCASSLPSLREQYFGPGTRLTVT.

The chain recombines TRBV4-2 with TRBJ2-6; TRBD2 is a possible D gene (5 bases). V was pared by 4 bases and J by 0 bases, with 19 bases between. Germline CDR1 and CDR2: LGHNA and YNFKEQ. This CDR3 has 19 residues. Written as DNA, the CDR3 is TGTGCCAGCAGCCGCGTCCGGGTCGAGGGTATCTCTGGGGCCAACGTCCTGACTTTC. Its protein product is CASSRVRVEGISGANVLTF.

This clone appeared once. The chain joins TRBV5-1 to TRBJ2-1; D may be TRBD1 (6 bases). V was cut by 3 bases and J by 6 bases, with 22 bases left in between. CDR1 and CDR2 from the germline V gene are SGHRS and YFSETQ. The CDR3 contains 17 residues. The CDR3, as DNA: TGCGCCAGCAGCTCGGTGGTACTGTATCAGGGGTCCAATGAGCAGTTCTTC. This encodes CASSSVVLYQGSNEQFF.

The chain links TRBV28 to TRBJ1-3; D remains unclear. V lost 6 bases and J 3 bases, leaving 21 bases between the germline ends. This CDR3 has 17 residues. The V gene's germline CDR1 is MDHEN and CDR2 SYDVKM. CDR3 region: CASSRRSVSSVGNTIYF. The CDR3, as DNA: TGTGCCAGCAGCCGGCGGTCTGTATCCAGTGTTGGAAACACCATATATTTT.

This rearrangement joins TRBV4-3 to TRBJ2-1, with TRBD2 as a possible D gene (6 bases). The CDR3 extends over 15 amino acids. Germline loops: CDR1 LGHNA, CDR2 YSLEER. Deletions cut 1 base from V and 5 bases from J, with 12 bases between. The CDR3 loop reads CASSQGSGVNNEQFF. CDR3 coding DNA: TGCGCCAGCAGCCAAGGCTCGGGGGTGAACAATGAGCAGTTCTTC.

The V call is TRBV5-1, the J call TRBJ2-1; 7 nucleotides align to TRBD2. J was trimmed by 7 bases and V by 0 bases; bases with no gene match: 7. In germline, CDR1 is SGHRS, CDR2 YFSETQ. The CDR3 contains 15 residues. The CDR3 sequence: CASSLGGGSNNEQFF. As DNA, the CDR3 is TGCGCCAGCAGCTTGGGGGGCGGGAGTAATAATGAGCAGTTCTTC. The full variable domain, rest sourced from reference TRBV5-1 and TRBJ2-1, is KAGVTQTPRYLIKTRGQQVTLSCSPISGHRSVSWYQQTPGQGLQFLFEYFSETQRNKGNFPGRFSGRQFSNSRSEMNVSTLELGDSALYLCASSLGGGSNNEQFFGPGTRLTVL.

This sequence joins TRBV19 and TRBJ1-2; tentatively, D is TRBD1 (5 bases). The length of the CDR3 is 15 residues. V lost 7 bases, J lost 3 bases, and 18 bases lay in between. Germline V lookup: CDR1 LNHDA, CDR2 SQIVND (reference sequence). The CDR3 DNA sequence: TGTGCCAGTACCGGTTACGACAGCTTCCACTATGGCTACACCTTC. Translating it yields CASTGYDSFHYGYTF.

The chain is built from TRBV20-1 and TRBJ2-7, with D perhaps matching TRBD2 (5 bases). Germline-derived CDR1 and CDR2 are DFQATT and SNEGSKA (reference sequence). The CDR3 covers 8 residues. Trimming stripped 4 bases from V and 12 bases from J, with 7 bases between. The CDR3 region has the DNA TGCAGTGCTAACGAGGGGTACTTC. Protein: CSANEGYF.

The chain carries TRBV24-1 and TRBJ2-2; no definite D call. The germline V gene encodes CDR1 KGHDR and CDR2 SFDVKD. The CDR3 has 14 amino acids. V dropped 4 bases and J dropped 6 bases, with 11 bases sitting between them. CDR3 loop: CATSDPTSAGELFF. In DNA, the CDR3 is TGTGCCACCAGTGACCCGACGAGCGCCGGGGAGCTGTTTTTT.

V usage is TRBV20-1 and J usage is TRBJ2-1, with D possibly matching TRBD2 (6 bases). Germline V CDR1 and CDR2: DFQATT, SNEGSKA (reference sequence). Between the trimmed V and J ends, which lost 2 bases and 13 bases, there was a span of 12 bases. This CDR3 has 11 residues. The CDR3 spells CSARSQTSQFF. Here the CDR3 DNA reads TGCAGTGCTAGATCTCAGACTAGTCAGTTCTTC.

The V and J genes are TRBV7-9 and TRBJ1-4; D ambiguous. Germline V gene data show CDR1 as SEHNR and CDR2 as FQNEAQ (reference sequence). This CDR3 is built from 16 residues. The germline V and J ends were trimmed by 8 bases and 0 bases, with 16 bases remaining between them. CDR3 in amino acids: CASQNGVSATNEKLFF. The CDR3 DNA sequence: TGTGCCAGCCAGAACGGGGTCTCTGCAACTAATGAAAAACTGTTTTTT.

The gene calls are TRBV29-1 and TRBJ1-5; TRBD1 agrees at 7 bases. CDR3 length: 15 amino acids. J was trimmed by 0 bases and V by 5 bases; bases with no gene match: 7. Germline values: CDR1 SQVTM, CDR2 ANQGSEA. CDR3 amino acids: CSVCDRADSNQPQHF. The CDR3 DNA reads as TGCAGCGTTTGCGACAGGGCGGATAGCAATCAGCCCCAGCATTTT. Complete variable domain (other parts from reference TRBV29-1 and TRBJ1-5): SAVISQKPSRDICQRGTSLTIQCQVDSQVTMMFWYRQQPGQSLTLIATANQGSEATYESGFVIDKFPISRPNLTFSTLTVSNMSPEDSSIYLCSVCDRADSNQPQHFGDGTRLSIL.

V gene TRBV4-1 combines with J gene TRBJ2-1; D gene unclear. This CDR3 is 12 amino acids long. Germline V gene sequence: CDR1 MGHRA, CDR2 YSYEKL. Trimming cost V 0 bases and J 13 bases, with 10 bases left between them. The CDR3 loop reads CASSQDDNRQFF. In nucleotides, the CDR3 is TGCGCCAGCAGCCAAGACGACAATCGACAGTTCTTC.

The V call is TRBV10-3, the J call TRBJ2-5, with D unresolved. The CDR3 is made up of 15 amino acids. Germline assignment: CDR1 ENHRY and CDR2 SYGVKD. The ends were cut back, 3 bases at V and 4 bases at J, with 15 bases in the middle. The CDR3 protein is CAISDEVQRSETQYF. The CDR3 DNA sequence: TGTGCCATCAGTGACGAGGTACAAAGGTCAGAGACCCAGTACTTC.

This chain connects TRBV14 to TRBJ2-7; D gene ambiguous. This CDR3 is built from 14 residues. V lost 5 bases and J lost 2, with 13 bases in between. Per germline, CDR1 SGHDN and CDR2 FVKESK. The CDR3 DNA reads TGTGCCAGCAGCTTTTACTCGTCCGCCTACGAGCAGTACTTC. Its translation is CASSFYSSAYEQYF.

The gene calls are TRBV7-2 and TRBJ2-7, with 12 bases that match TRBD1. V shed 5 bases and J 0 bases; nucleotides not matched to a gene: 8. Germline CDR1 reads SGHTA; CDR2 reads FQGNSA. This CDR3 contains 17 residues. CDR3 DNA sequence: TGTGCCAGCAGCCCACGGCGGGACAGGGGGCTCTCCTACGAGCAGTACTTC. This gives the protein CASSPRRDRGLSYEQYF.